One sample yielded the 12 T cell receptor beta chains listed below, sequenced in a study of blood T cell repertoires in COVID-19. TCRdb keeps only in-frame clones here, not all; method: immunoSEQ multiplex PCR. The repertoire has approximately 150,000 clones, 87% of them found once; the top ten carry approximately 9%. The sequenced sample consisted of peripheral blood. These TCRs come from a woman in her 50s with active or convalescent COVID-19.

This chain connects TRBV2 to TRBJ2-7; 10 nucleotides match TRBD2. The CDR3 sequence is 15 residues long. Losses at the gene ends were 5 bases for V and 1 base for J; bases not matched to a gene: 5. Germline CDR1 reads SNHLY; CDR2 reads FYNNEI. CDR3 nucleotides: TGTGCCAGCAGTAGCGGGGGGGCCGGATCCTACGAGCAGTACTTC. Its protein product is CASSSGGAGSYEQYF.

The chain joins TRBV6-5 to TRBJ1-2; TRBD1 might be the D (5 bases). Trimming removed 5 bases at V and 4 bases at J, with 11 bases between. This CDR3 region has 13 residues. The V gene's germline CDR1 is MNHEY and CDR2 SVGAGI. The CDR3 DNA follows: TGTGCCAGCAGTCGACAGCCCTCCTATGGCTACACCTTC. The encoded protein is CASSRQPSYGYTF.

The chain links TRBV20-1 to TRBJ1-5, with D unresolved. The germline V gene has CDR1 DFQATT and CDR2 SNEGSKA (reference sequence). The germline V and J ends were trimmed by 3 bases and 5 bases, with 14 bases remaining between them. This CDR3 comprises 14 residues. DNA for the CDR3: TGCAGTGCTAGTACGGGGAGGCCTGATCAGCCCCAGCATTTT. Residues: CSASTGRPDQPQHF.

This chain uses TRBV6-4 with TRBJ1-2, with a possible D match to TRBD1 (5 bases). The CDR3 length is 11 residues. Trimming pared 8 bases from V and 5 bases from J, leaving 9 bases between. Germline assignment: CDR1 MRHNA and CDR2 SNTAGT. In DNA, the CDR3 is TGTGCCAGCTTTCACAGGTATGGCTACACCTTC. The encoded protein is CASFHRYGYTF.

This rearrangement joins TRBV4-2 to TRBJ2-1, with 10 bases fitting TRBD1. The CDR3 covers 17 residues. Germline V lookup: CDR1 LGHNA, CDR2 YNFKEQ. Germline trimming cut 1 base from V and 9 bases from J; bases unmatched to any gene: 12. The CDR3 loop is CASSQATAGTGAPEQFF. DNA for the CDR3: TGTGCCAGCAGCCAAGCCACCGCCGGGACAGGGGCCCCTGAGCAGTTCTTC.

The CDR3 region is CASSLRHGGLSGANVLTF. The CDR3 DNA sequence: TGTGCCAGCAGCTTACGACACGGAGGCCTAAGTGGGGCCAACGTCCTGACTTTC. The chain recombines TRBV7-2 with TRBJ2-6; perhaps TRBD2 as D (5 bases). The ends were cut back, 2 bases at V and 3 bases at J, with 17 bases in the middle. Germline CDR1 reads SGHTA; CDR2 reads FQGNSA. The CDR3 runs 18 residues.

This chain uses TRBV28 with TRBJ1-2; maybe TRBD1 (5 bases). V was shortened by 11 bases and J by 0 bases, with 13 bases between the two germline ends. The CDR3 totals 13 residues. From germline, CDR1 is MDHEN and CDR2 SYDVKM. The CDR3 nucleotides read TGTGCCTTAACAGGCCCCTCTAACTATGGCTACACCTTC. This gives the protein CALTGPSNYGYTF.

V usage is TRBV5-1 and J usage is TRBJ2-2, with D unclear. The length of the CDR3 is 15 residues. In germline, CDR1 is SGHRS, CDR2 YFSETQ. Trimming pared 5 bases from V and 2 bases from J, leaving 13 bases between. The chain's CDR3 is CASRVWAFNTGELFF. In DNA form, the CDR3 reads TGCGCCAGCAGGGTTTGGGCTTTCAACACCGGGGAGCTGTTTTTT.

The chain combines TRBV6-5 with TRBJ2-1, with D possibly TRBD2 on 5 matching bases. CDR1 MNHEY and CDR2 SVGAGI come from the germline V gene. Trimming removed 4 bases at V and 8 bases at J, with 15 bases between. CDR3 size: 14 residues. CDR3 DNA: TGTGCCAGCAGTTCCCTTGGATCCGGGGATGAGCAGTTCTTC. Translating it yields CASSSLGSGDEQFF.

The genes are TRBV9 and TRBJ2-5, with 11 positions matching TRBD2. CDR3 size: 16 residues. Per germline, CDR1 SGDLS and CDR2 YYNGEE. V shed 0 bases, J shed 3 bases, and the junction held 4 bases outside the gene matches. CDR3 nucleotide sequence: TGTGCCAGCAGCGTAGATGGGGGACTAGCGGAAGAGACCCAGTACTTC. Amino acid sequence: CASSVDGGLAEETQYF.

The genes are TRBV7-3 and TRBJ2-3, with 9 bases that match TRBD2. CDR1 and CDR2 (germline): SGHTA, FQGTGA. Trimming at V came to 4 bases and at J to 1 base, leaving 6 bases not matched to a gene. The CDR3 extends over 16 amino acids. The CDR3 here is CASSSRGGAGTDTQYF. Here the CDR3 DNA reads TGTGCCAGCAGCTCCCGCGGGGGGGCGGGCACAGATACGCAGTATTTT.

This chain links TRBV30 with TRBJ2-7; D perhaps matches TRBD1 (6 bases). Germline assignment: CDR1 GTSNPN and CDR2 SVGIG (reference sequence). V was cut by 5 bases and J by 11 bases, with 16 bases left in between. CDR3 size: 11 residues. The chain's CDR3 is CAWGLTGPEYF. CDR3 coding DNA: TGTGCCTGGGGCCTCACAGGGCCCGAGTACTTC.